This entry lists 19 T cell receptor beta chains sequenced from one sample in a study of cytomegalovirus exposure and HLA in healthy donors. Researchers ran the PCR with 60 Vbeta and 13 Jbeta primers. The method was immunoSEQ multiplex PCR; TCRdb's version includes in-frame clones alone and lacks a portion of them. The sample shows approximately 150,000 clones, 80% to 85% of them seen only once. The source material was PBMCs. The receptors here all came from a woman younger than 45 in good health and CMV-seronegative.

This clone was recorded only once. The rearrangement links TRBV7-2 to TRBJ2-7; 7 bases are shared with TRBD1. The CDR3 is 14 amino acids. The trim removed 3 bases at V and 3 bases at J, leaving 5 bases unmatched. CDR1 is SGHTA, CDR2 FQGNSA, per germline. This CDR3 reads CASSFTGTDYEQYF. The CDR3 DNA follows: TGTGCCAGCAGCTTCACCGGGACAGACTACGAGCAGTACTTC.

V gene TRBV5-6 combines with J gene TRBJ1-2, with D tentatively TRBD1 (5 bases). V lost 2 bases and J lost 4, with 9 bases in between. The CDR3 covers 13 residues. Germline V gene sequence: CDR1 SGHDT, CDR2 YYEEEE. CDR3 loop: CASSFTGFYGYTF. The CDR3 DNA sequence: TGTGCCAGCAGCTTCACAGGCTTCTATGGCTACACCTTC. Combining the CDR3 with reference TRBV5-6 and TRBJ1-2 gives the whole variable domain DAGVTQSPTHLIKTRGQQVTLRCSPKSGHDTVSWYQQALGQGPQFIFQYYEEEERQRGNFPDRFSGHQFPNYSSELNVNALLLGDSALYLCASSFTGFYGYTFGSGTRLTVV.

The DNA of the CDR3 is TGTGCCAGCAGTCCCCCAATTCAGCCCCAGCATTTT. It encodes CASSPPIQPQHF. The V and J genes are TRBV28 and TRBJ1-5; D is ambiguous. Trimming took 5 bases from V and 6 from J, leaving 8 bases between them. Germline lookup yields CDR1 MDHEN and CDR2 SYDVKM. The CDR3 is 12 residues long.

A few counts support this clone. This same CDR3 is encoded by further DNA sequences in the sample. This sequence joins TRBV5-1 and TRBJ1-1; 7 positions agree with TRBD1. Germline lookup yields CDR1 SGHRS and CDR2 YFSETQ. The CDR3 contains 13 residues. V lost 0 bases and J lost 4; bases outside the gene matches: 0. The CDR3: CASSLDRGTEAFF. The CDR3 DNA follows: TGCGCCAGCAGCTTGGACAGGGGCACTGAAGCTTTCTTT.

This clone was counted a few times. This chain uses TRBV6-4 with TRBJ2-1, with D maybe TRBD1 (6 bases). Between the trimmed V and J ends, which lost 4 bases and 6 bases, there was a span of 10 bases. Looked up from germline, CDR1 is MRHNA and CDR2 is SNTAGT. The CDR3 has 13 amino acids. Written as DNA, the CDR3 is TGTGCCAGCAGTGGGGGACACGGCAATGAGCAGTTCTTC. It encodes CASSGGHGNEQFF.

Comment on this clone: Other DNA sequences of this sample code for an identical CDR3. The V call is TRBV18, the J call TRBJ1-1; D possibly corresponds to TRBD1 (6 bases). With 0 bases removed from V and 7 bases from J, the gap between germline ends came to 9 bases. Germline CDR1 reads KGHSH; CDR2 reads LQKENI. The CDR3 consists of 13 residues. The CDR3 loop reads CASSPPGQIEAFF. DNA of the CDR3: TGTGCCAGCTCACCACCCGGACAGATTGAAGCTTTCTTT.

A single count supports this clone. The chain carries TRBV5-1 and TRBJ2-7; 8 bases map to TRBD1. The length of the CDR3 is 14 residues. V shed 2 bases and J 4 bases; nucleotides not matched to a gene: 5. Germline V CDR1 and CDR2: SGHRS, YFSETQ. In nucleotides, the CDR3 is TGCGCCAGCAGCTTAAGGACAGGGACATACGAGCAGTACTTC. Translation: CASSLRTGTYEQYF.

This chain joins TRBV7-2 and TRBJ2-5, with 7 bases matching TRBD1. The germline V gene encodes CDR1 SGHTA and CDR2 FQGNSA. Losses at the gene ends were 4 bases for V and 4 bases for J; bases not matched to a gene: 9. The CDR3 is 15 residues long. The CDR3 loop reads CASSSKTPGGETQYF. The CDR3 DNA sequence: TGTGCCAGCAGCTCGAAGACCCCAGGGGGAGAGACCCAGTACTTC.

This clone was seen only a few times. The chain has TRBV9 and TRBJ2-5; TRBD2 is a possible D gene (5 bases). Looked up from germline, CDR1 is SGDLS and CDR2 is YYNGEE. The V end lost 0 bases, the J end lost 2 bases, and 14 bases lay between the germline ends. The CDR3 is made up of 16 amino acids. Here the CDR3 reads CASSVEDYGGQETQYF. In DNA, the CDR3 is TGTGCCAGCAGCGTAGAGGATTATGGCGGGCAAGAGACCCAGTACTTC.

The CDR3 region has the DNA TGCGCCAGCAGGCCCGGATCGTGGGGCGAAAAACTGTTTTTT. This codes for CASRPGSWGEKLFF. The V call is TRBV5-1, the J call TRBJ1-4, with D perhaps TRBD1 (5 bases). Trimming removed 5 bases from V and 8 bases from J, with 16 bases in between. Germline V gene sequence: CDR1 SGHRS, CDR2 YFSETQ. The CDR3 runs 14 residues.

The V and J genes are TRBV27 and TRBJ2-7, with D perhaps matching TRBD2 (6 bases). The germline V gene encodes CDR1 MNHEY and CDR2 SMNVEV (reference sequence). The CDR3 covers 15 residues. Trimming took off 4 bases at V and 1 base at J, with 14 bases between the two ends. The CDR3 loop is CASSSLRDSSYEQYF. As DNA, the CDR3 is TGTGCCAGCAGTTCCCTCCGGGACTCGTCCTACGAGCAGTACTTC.

A remark on this clone: The junction departs from the called germline gene at one end, perhaps through a read error. This chain joins TRBV7-9 and TRBJ1-2; 7 bases match TRBD1. CDR3 length: 12 residues. CDR1 is SEHNR, CDR2 FQNEAQ, per germline (reference sequence). The CDR3 here is CSSSLSGGGYTF. CDR3 in DNA: TGTTCCAGCAGCTTATCAGGGGGTGGCTACACCTTC.

The genes are TRBV20-1 and TRBJ2-7, with D tentatively TRBD1 (6 bases). V lost 3 bases to trimming and J lost 5 bases, with 8 bases between them. Germline V CDR1 and CDR2: DFQATT, SNEGSKA (reference sequence). The CDR3 covers 11 residues. The CDR3 region is CSASWDNEQYF. The CDR3 DNA sequence: TGCAGTGCTAGTTGGGACAACGAGCAGTACTTC.

The chain has TRBV11-2 and TRBJ1-1, with a possible D match to TRBD1 (6 bases). Germline CDR1 reads SGHAT; CDR2 reads FQNNGV. The CDR3 is 15 amino acids. Trimming pared 1 base from V and 1 base from J, leaving 10 bases between. The CDR3 is CASSLAGTKNTEAFF. The DNA for the CDR3 is TGTGCCAGCAGCTTAGCCGGGACAAAGAACACTGAAGCTTTCTTT.

The chain has TRBV9 and TRBJ2-2; 7 nucleotides match TRBD2. The CDR3 length is 15 residues. The germline V gene encodes CDR1 SGDLS and CDR2 YYNGEE. V shed 4 bases, J shed 7 bases, and the junction held 10 bases outside the gene matches. The CDR3 sequence: CASSSNSRGDGELFF. In DNA form, the CDR3 reads TGTGCCAGCAGCTCTAATAGTCGGGGGGACGGGGAGCTGTTTTTT. The full variable domain, its missing parts supplied by reference TRBV9 and TRBJ2-2, is DSGVTQTPKHLITATGQRVTLRCSPRSGDLSVYWYQQSLDQGLQFLIQYYNGEERAKGNILERFSAQQFPDLHSELNLSSLELGDSALYFCASSSNSRGDGELFFGEGSRLTVL.

The chain joins TRBV4-1 to TRBJ1-2, with TRBD1 identical over 8 bases. Germline V lookup: CDR1 MGHRA, CDR2 YSYEKL. CDR3 length: 17 residues. V was clipped by 1 base and J by 3 bases; unmatched bases: 10. The CDR3 here is CASSQVLAAGGHYGYTF. For the CDR3, the DNA is TGCGCCAGCAGCCAAGTTCTGGCGGCAGGGGGCCACTATGGCTACACCTTC.

CDR3 sequence reads: CASSSSYEQYF. CDR3 DNA sequence: TGTGCCAGCAGCTCTTCTTACGAGCAGTACTTC. The chain joins TRBV5-4 to TRBJ2-5; D not certain. TRBJ2-7 matches the DNA end more closely, so the J call is doubtful. The CDR3 runs to 11 residues. Germline CDR1 and CDR2: SGHNT and YYREEE (reference sequence).

V is TRBV19 and J is TRBJ2-1; no clear D. The CDR3 length is 12 residues. Per the germline V gene, CDR1 is LNHDA and CDR2 is SQIVND (reference sequence). Trimming removed 10 bases from V and 8 bases from J, with 15 bases in between. The CDR3 DNA is TGTGCCACTAGGACGTCAGGTGATGAGCAGTTCTTC. As protein: CATRTSGDEQFF.

In its sample, this clone was seen a few times. The V and J genes are TRBV19 and TRBJ1-5, with TRBD1 as a possible D gene (5 bases). The CDR3 consists of 12 residues. Trimming took 5 bases from V and 6 from J, leaving 8 bases between them. In germline, CDR1 is LNHDA, CDR2 SQIVND (reference sequence). CDR3 in DNA: TGTGCCAGTAGTCAGGGATTTCAGCCCCAGCATTTT. Translated: CASSQGFQPQHF.